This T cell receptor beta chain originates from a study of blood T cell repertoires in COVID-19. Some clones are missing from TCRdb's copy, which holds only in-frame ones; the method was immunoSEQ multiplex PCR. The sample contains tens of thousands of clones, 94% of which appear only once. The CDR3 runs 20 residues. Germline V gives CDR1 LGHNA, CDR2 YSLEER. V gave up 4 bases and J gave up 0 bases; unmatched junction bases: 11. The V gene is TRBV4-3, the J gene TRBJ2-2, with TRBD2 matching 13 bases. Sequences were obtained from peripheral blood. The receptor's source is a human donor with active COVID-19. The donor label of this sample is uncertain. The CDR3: CASSRILAGGPTANTGELFF. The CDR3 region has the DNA TGCGCCAGCAGCCGCATACTAGCGGGAGGGCCCACCGCGAACACCGGGGAGCTGTTTTTT.